This TCR beta chain stems from a study of blood T cell repertoires in COVID-19. In the study overall: The origin of the acute and convalescent COVID-19 samples was the United States, Italy and Spain. The cDNA or gDNA used as material had been derived from T cells, B-cell-depleted T cells, or PBMCs.

Under the authors' procedure: Amplification from reference gene primers served as the basis for estimated nucleated cell counts. Data came from immunoSEQ multiplex PCR; TCRdb stores just in-frame clones and leaves some out. V and J calls and clone size are those listed in that table; D and trimming were worked out from the DNA. The sample records approximately 50,000 clones, under 85% being singletons. This clone was counted once. The sequenced material came from peripheral blood. The origin of this receptor is a man between 65 and 85 years old with active COVID-19.

CDR3 nucleotides: TGTGCCTGGAGTGAACTACGGGACAACAGATACAATGAGCAGTTCTTC. This encodes CAWSELRDNRYNEQFF. This sequence joins TRBV30 and TRBJ2-1; a weak D match, TRBD1 (6 bases). Per germline, CDR1 GTSNPN and CDR2 SVGIG (reference sequence). Trimming removed 1 base from V and 4 bases from J, with 17 bases in between. The CDR3 runs 16 residues.